The subject of this entry is one T cell receptor beta chain. Some clones are missing from TCRdb's copy, which holds only in-frame ones; the method was immunoSEQ multiplex PCR. Of approximately 70,000 clones detected, 75% to 90% appear once; the ten largest clones hold around 40%. This specimen comes from a study of blood T cell repertoires in COVID-19. Study summary: The United States, Italy and Spain were the sources of the acute and convalescent COVID-19 samples.

Germline-derived CDR1 and CDR2 are SGHTA and FQGNSA. V shed 5 bases and J 8 bases; nucleotides not matched to a gene: 8. The length of the CDR3 is 13 residues. The sample consisted of peripheral blood. The sequence was collected from a woman older than 75 with active or convalescent COVID-19. The V gene is TRBV7-2, the J gene TRBJ1-2; 7 nucleotides align to TRBD1. CDR3 sequence: CASSTRDREGYTF. CDR3 nucleotides: TGTGCCAGCAGCACGAGGGACAGAGAAGGCTACACCTTC.